A single sample gave rise to the 5 T cell receptor beta chains below, sequenced in a study of identical twins. Using its own MiXCR run on the 5' RACE reads, TCRdb lists one record per CDR3 protein. The repertoire holds 250,000 to 350,000 distinct CDR3 sequences, with around 8.8% as singletons. These data also formed part of another study, on yellow fever vaccine responses in identical twins.

The sample consisted of memory (CD45RO+) T cells sorted from blood. All receptors come from a woman in her late teens or twenties in good health.

This clonotype showed up many times. V usage is TRBV6-5 and J usage is TRBJ2-7; tentatively, D is TRBD1 (6 bases). Between the trimmed V and J ends, which lost 6 bases and 4 bases, there was a span of 10 bases. Germline CDR1 MNHEY, CDR2 SVGAGI. This CDR3 is 12 amino acids long. The CDR3 reads CASSLTGYEQYF. The CDR3 region has the DNA TGTGCCAGCAGCCTTACAGGGTACGAGCAGTACTTC.

This rearrangement joins TRBV20-1 to TRBJ2-1; 12 bases line up with TRBD2. The CDR3 covers 15 residues. The germline gives CDR1 DFQATT, CDR2 SNEGSKA (reference sequence). The trim removed 3 bases at V and 2 bases at J, leaving 2 bases unmatched. The CDR3 DNA follows: TGCAGTGCTAGTCGACTAGCGGGGGCCTACAATGAGCAGTTCTTC. Its translation: CSASRLAGAYNEQFF.

This clonotype was counted at least ten times. The rearrangement links TRBV5-1 to TRBJ2-7; D is unresolved. The CDR3 is made up of 16 amino acids. The germline V and J ends were trimmed by 0 bases and 0 bases, with 13 bases remaining between them. Germline CDR1 reads SGHRS; CDR2 reads YFSETQ. The CDR3 spells CASSLVAPLSSYEQYF. The CDR3, as DNA: TGCGCCAGCAGCTTGGTTGCCCCCCTGAGCTCCTACGAGCAGTACTTC.

This clonotype has a handful of counts. The chain uses TRBV12-3 or TRBV12-4 and TRBJ2-2; D gene unclear. The CDR3 is made up of 14 amino acids. V lost 5 bases and J lost 2, with 9 bases in between. The CDR3 region is CASSPDFNTGELFF. The CDR3, as DNA: TGTGCCAGCAGTCCCGACTTCAACACCGGGGAGCTGTTTTTT.

This clonotype has just a few counts. V and J are TRBV4-2 and TRBJ1-4; 10 bases are shared with TRBD1. After removal of 2 bases from V and 4 bases from J, the junction contained 10 bases not matched to a gene. The CDR3 runs to 18 residues. The germline gives CDR1 LGHNA, CDR2 YNFKEQ. The CDR3 region is CASSQTDRGIRINEKLFF. The CDR3, as DNA: TGTGCCAGCAGCCAAACGGACAGGGGGATTCGGATTAATGAAAAACTGTTTTTT.